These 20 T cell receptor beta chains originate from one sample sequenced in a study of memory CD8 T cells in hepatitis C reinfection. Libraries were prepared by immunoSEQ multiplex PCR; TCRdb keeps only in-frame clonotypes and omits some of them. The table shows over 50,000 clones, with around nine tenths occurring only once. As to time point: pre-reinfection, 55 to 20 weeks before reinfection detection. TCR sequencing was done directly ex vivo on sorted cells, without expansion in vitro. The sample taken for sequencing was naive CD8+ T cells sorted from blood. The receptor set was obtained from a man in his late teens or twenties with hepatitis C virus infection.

CDR3 protein: CASSLMTGLNEQFF. The CDR3 DNA reads TGTGCCAGCAGCTTAATGACAGGTCTCAATGAGCAGTTCTTC. The chain has TRBV7-9 and TRBJ2-1, with D possibly TRBD1 on 6 matching bases. Trimming shortened V by 2 bases and J by 6 bases, and 11 bases separated the two germline ends. Germline V CDR1 and CDR2: SEHNR, FQNEAQ (reference sequence). CDR3 length: 14 amino acids.

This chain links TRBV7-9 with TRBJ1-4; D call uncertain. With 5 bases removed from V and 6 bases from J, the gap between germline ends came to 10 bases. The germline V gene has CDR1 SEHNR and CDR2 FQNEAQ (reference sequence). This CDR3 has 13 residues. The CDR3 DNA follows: TGTGCCAGCAGCCGAGGCGGGGATGAAAAACTGTTTTTT. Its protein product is CASSRGGDEKLFF.

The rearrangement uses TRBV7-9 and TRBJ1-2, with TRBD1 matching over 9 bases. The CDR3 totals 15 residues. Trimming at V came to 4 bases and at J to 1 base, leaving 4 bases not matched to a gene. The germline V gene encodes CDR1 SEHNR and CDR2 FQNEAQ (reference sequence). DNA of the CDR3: TGTGCCAGCAGCTCTCCGGGACAGGGTAACTATGGCTACACCTTC. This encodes CASSSPGQGNYGYTF.

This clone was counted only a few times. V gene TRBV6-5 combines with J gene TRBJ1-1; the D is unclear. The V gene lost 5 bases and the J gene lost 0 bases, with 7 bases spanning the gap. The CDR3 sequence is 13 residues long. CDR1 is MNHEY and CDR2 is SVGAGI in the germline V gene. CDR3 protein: CASSHNMNTEAFF. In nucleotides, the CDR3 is TGTGCCAGCAGTCACAACATGAACACTGAAGCTTTCTTT.

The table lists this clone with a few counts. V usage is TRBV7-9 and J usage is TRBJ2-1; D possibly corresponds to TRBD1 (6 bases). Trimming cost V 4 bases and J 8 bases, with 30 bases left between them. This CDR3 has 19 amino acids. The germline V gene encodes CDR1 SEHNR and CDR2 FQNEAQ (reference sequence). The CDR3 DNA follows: TGTGCCAGCAGCTCCCTACTAAGCACAGGGAGTGGAGGCAATTATGAGCAGTTCTTC. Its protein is CASSSLLSTGSGGNYEQFF.

The CDR3 loop reads CASSLPTDRANYGYTF. The CDR3, as DNA: TGTGCCAGCAGCTTACCTACGGACAGGGCCAACTATGGCTACACCTTC. The rearrangement joins TRBV7-2 to TRBJ1-2; TRBD1 aligns across 8 bases. J gave up 2 bases and V 2 bases, and 7 bases lay outside the gene matches. The CDR3 contains 16 residues. Per germline, CDR1 SGHTA and CDR2 FQGNSA.

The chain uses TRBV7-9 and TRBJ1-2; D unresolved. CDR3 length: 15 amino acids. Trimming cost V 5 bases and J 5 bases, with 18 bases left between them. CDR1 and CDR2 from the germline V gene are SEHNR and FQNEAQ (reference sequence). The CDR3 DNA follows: TGTGCCAGCAGCCATCCAACTTCCCCCTATTATGGCTACACCTTC. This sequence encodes CASSHPTSPYYGYTF.

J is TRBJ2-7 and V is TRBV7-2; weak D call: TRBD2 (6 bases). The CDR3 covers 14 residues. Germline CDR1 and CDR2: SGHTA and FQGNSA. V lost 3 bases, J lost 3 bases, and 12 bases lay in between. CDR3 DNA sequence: TGTGCCAGCAGCTTGACTAGGCAGGGCTACGAGCAGTACTTC. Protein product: CASSLTRQGYEQYF.

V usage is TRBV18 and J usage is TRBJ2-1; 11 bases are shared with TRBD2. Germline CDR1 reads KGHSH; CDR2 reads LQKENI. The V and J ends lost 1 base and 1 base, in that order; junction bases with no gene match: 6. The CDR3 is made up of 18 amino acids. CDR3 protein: CASSPRTSGRPSYNEQFF. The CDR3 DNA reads TGTGCCAGCTCACCACGTACTAGCGGGAGACCTTCCTACAATGAGCAGTTCTTC.

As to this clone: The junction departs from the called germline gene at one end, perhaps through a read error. The DNA for the CDR3 is TGCAGCGTTCAAGACAGGGGGCCGCAAGGGGACGAGCAGTACTTC. This codes for CSVQDRGPQGDEQYF. The chain uses TRBV29-1 and TRBJ2-7; 10 positions match TRBD1. CDR3 size: 15 residues. Germline V gene sequence: CDR1 SQVTM, CDR2 ANQGSEA.

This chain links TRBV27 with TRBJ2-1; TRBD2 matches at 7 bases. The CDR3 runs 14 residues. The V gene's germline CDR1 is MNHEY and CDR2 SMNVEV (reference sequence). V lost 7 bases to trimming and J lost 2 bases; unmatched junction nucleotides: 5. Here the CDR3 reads CASIGGGAYNEQFF. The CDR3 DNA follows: TGTGCCAGCATTGGGGGAGGGGCCTACAATGAGCAGTTCTTC.

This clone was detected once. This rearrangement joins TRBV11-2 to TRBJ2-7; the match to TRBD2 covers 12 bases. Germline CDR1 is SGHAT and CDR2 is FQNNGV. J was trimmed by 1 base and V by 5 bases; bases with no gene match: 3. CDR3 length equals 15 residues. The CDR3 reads CASSTLAGGSYEQYF. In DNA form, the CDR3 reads TGTGCCAGCAGCACCCTAGCGGGAGGGTCCTACGAGCAGTACTTC.

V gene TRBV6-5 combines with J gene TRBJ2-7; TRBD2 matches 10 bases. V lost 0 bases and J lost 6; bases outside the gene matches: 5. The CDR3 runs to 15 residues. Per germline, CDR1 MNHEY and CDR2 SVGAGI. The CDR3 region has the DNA TGTGCCAGCAGTTACTCAGCGGGAGGGCCTGCCGAGCAGTACTTC. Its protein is CASSYSAGGPAEQYF.

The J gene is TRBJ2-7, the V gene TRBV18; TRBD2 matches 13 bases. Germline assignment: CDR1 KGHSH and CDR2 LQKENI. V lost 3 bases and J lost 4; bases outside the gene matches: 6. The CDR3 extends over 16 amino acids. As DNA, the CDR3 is TGTGCCAGCTCACCCCCGCGACTAGCGGGAGGTTACGAGCAGTACTTC. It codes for CASSPPRLAGGYEQYF.

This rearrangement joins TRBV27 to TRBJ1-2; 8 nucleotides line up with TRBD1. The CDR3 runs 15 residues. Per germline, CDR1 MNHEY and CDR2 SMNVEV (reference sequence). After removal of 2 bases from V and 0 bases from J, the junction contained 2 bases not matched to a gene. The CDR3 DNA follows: TGTGCCAGCAGTTTAACAGGGGGAGCTAACTATGGCTACACCTTC. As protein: CASSLTGGANYGYTF.

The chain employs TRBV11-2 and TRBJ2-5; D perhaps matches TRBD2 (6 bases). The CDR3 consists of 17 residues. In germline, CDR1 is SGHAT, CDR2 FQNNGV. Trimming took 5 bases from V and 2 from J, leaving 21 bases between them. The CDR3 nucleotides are TGTGCCAGCAGCCCAGGACCTACGGGACTGATACAAGAGACCCAGTACTTC. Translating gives CASSPGPTGLIQETQYF.

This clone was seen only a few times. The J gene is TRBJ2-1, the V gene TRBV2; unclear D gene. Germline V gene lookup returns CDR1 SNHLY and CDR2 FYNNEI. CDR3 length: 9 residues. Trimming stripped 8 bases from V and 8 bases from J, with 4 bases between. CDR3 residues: CASYDEQFF. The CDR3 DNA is TGTGCCAGCTATGATGAGCAGTTCTTC.

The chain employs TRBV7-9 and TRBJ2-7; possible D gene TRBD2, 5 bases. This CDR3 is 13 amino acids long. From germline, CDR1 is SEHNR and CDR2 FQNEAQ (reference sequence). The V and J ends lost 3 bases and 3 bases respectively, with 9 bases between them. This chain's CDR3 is CASSLEDNYEQYV. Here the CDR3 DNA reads TGTGCCAGCAGCTTGGAGGATAACTACGAGCAGTACGTC.

The CDR3 bases are TGTGCCAGCAGCTCCCCCCTAGACTCCCGCACAGATACGCAGTATTTT. Protein: CASSSPLDSRTDTQYF. The chain is built from TRBV7-9 and TRBJ2-3; D unclear. The CDR3 is 16 residues long. V lost 4 bases to trimming and J lost 1 base, with 15 bases between them. CDR1 SEHNR and CDR2 FQNEAQ come from the germline V gene (reference sequence). The complete variable domain, with remaining parts taken from reference TRBV7-9 and TRBJ2-3, reads DTGVSQNPRHKITKRGQNVTFRCDPISEHNRLYWYRQTLGQGPEFLTYFQNEAQLEKSRLLSDRFSAERPKGSFSTLEIQRTEQGDSAMYLCASSSPLDSRTDTQYFGPGTRLTVL.

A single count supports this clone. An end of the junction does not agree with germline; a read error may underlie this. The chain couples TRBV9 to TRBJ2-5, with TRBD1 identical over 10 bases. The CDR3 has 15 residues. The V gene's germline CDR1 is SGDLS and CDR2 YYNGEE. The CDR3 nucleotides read TGTGCCGGCAGCTCCCGGGACAGGGGCTGGGAGACCCAGTACTTC. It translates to CAGSSRDRGWETQYF.